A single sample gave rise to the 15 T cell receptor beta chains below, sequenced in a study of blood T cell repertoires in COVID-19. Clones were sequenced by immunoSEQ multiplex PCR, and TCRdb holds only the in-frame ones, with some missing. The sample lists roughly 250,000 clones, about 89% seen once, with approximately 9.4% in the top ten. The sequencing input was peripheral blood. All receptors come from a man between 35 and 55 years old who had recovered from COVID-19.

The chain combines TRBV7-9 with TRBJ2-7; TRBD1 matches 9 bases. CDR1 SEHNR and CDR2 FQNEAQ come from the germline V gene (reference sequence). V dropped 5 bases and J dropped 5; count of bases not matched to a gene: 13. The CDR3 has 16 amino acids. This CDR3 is CASSDYLRTGVHEQYF. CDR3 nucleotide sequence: TGTGCCAGCAGCGACTACCTCCGGACAGGGGTCCACGAGCAGTACTTC.

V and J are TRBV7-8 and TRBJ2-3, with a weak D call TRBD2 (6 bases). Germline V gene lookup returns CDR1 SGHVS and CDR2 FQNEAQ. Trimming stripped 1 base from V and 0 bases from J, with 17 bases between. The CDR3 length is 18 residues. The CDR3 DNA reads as TGTGCCAGCAGCTTAGTGGAGGGTGGGCGGATCAGCACAGATACGCAGTATTTT. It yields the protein CASSLVEGGRISTDTQYF.

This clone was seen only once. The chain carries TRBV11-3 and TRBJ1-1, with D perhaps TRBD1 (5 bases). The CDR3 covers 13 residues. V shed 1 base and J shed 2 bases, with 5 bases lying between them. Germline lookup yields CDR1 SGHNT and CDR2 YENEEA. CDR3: CASSLGGNTEAFF. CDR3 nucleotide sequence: TGTGCCAGCAGCTTAGGGGGCAACACTGAAGCTTTCTTT.

CDR3 nucleotide sequence: TGTGCCAGCAGGGGGACAGTCGAATACGAGCAGTACTTC. It translates to CASRGTVEYEQYF. The chain joins TRBV2 to TRBJ2-7; TRBD1 agrees at 7 bases. V dropped 6 bases and J dropped 4; count of bases not matched to a gene: 6. CDR1 and CDR2 (germline): SNHLY, FYNNEI. The length of the CDR3 is 13 residues.

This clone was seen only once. CDR3 loop: CASSYTAGLGQPQHF. CDR3 nucleotide sequence: TGTGCCAGCAGTTACACCGCAGGGTTGGGTCAGCCCCAGCATTTT. V is TRBV6-5 and J is TRBJ1-5, with D perhaps TRBD1 (5 bases). This CDR3 region has 15 residues. Germline CDR1 reads MNHEY; CDR2 reads SVGAGI. Trimming removed 2 bases at V and 6 bases at J, with 14 bases between.

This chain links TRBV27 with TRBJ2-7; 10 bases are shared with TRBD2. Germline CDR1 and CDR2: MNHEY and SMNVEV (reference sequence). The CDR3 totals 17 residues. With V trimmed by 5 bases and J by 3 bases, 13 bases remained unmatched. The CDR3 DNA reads TGTGCCAGCAGTCAAATCCTAGCGGGGGCTGAACACTACGAGCAGTACTTC. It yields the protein CASSQILAGAEHYEQYF.

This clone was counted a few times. CDR3 amino acids: CASSLRTSGIGSYNEQFF. CDR3 DNA: TGTGCCAGCAGCTTAAGGACTAGCGGGATAGGCTCCTACAATGAGCAGTTCTTC. This sequence joins TRBV11-2 and TRBJ2-1; the match to TRBD2 covers 12 bases. CDR3 size: 18 residues. With 2 bases clipped from V and 0 bases from J, the junction kept 5 bases outside the gene matches. CDR1 and CDR2 from the germline V gene are SGHAT and FQNNGV.

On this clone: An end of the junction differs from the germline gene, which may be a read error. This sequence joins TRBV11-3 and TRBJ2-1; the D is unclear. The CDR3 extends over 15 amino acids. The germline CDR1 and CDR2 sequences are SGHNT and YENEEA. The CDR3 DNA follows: TGTGCCAGCAGCACCGATGGAAGCTCCTACAGTGAGCAGTTCTTC. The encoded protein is CASSTDGSSYSEQFF. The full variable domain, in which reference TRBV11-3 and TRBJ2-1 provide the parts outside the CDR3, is EAGVVQSPRYKIIEKKQPVAFWCNPISGHNTLYWYLQNLGQGPELLIRYENEEAVDDSQLPKDRFSAERLKGVDSTLKIQPAELGDSAVYLCASSTDGSSYSEQFFGPGTRLTVL.

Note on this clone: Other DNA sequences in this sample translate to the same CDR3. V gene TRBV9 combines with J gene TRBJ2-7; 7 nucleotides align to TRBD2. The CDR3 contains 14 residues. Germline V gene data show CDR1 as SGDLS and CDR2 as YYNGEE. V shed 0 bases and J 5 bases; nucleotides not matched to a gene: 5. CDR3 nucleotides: TGTGCCAGCAGCGTAGGCGGGAGCTTGAACGAGCAGTACTTC. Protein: CASSVGGSLNEQYF. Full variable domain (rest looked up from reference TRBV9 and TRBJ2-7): DSGVTQTPKHLITATGQRVTLRCSPRSGDLSVYWYQQSLDQGLQFLIQYYNGEERAKGNILERFSAQQFPDLHSELNLSSLELGDSALYFCASSVGGSLNEQYFGPGTRLTVT.

Written as DNA, the CDR3 is TGTGCCAGCAGCCAAGTGCCGGGTGGGCCCCAGCATTTT. This translates into CASSQVPGGPQHF. The chain employs TRBV3-1 (or the pseudogene TRBV3-2) and TRBJ1-5; D is unclear. The germline CDR1 and CDR2 sequences are LGHDT and YNNKEL (reference sequence). V lost 1 base, J lost 9 bases, and 10 bases lay in between. The CDR3 is 13 amino acids.

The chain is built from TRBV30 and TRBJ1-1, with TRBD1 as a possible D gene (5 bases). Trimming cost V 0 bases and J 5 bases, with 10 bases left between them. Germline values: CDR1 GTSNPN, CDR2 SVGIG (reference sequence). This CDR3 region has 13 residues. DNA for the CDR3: TGTGCCTGGAGTGTAGCAGGGAATACTGAAGCTTTCTTT. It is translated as CAWSVAGNTEAFF.

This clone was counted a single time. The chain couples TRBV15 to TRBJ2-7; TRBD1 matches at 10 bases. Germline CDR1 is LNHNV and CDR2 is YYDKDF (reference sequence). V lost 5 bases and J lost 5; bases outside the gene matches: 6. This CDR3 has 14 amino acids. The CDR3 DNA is TGTGCCACCAGCCAGACAGGGGGCTACCACGAGCAGTACTTC. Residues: CATSQTGGYHEQYF.

CDR3 region: CASGVPVSSGGAYNEQFF. CDR3 DNA: TGCGCCAGCGGTGTTCCGGTGTCTAGCGGGGGGGCCTACAATGAGCAGTTCTTC. The genes are TRBV5-1 and TRBJ2-1; 12 positions agree with TRBD2. The V gene's germline CDR1 is SGHRS and CDR2 YFSETQ. The CDR3 spans 18 residues. Trimming cost V 7 bases and J 2 bases; bases outside gene matches: 13.

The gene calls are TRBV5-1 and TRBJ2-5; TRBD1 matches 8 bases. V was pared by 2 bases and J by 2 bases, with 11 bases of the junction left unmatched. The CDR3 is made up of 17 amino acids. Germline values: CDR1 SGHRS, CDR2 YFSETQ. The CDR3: CASSFVWTGMGQETQYF. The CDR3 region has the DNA TGCGCCAGCAGCTTTGTATGGACAGGGATGGGTCAAGAGACCCAGTACTTC.

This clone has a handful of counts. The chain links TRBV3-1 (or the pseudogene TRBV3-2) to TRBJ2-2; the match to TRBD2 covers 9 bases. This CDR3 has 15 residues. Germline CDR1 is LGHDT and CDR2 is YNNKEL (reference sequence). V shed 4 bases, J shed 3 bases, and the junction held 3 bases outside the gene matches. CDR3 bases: TGTGCCAGCAGCCTAAGCGGGGGGTACACCGGGGAGCTGTTTTTT. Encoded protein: CASSLSGGYTGELFF.